This TCR beta chain was observed in a study of cytomegalovirus exposure and HLA in healthy donors. As regards this clone: Its antigen is still unknown.

Assay: immunoSEQ multiplex PCR; the TCRdb copy retains only in-frame clones and omits some. This sample carries 150,000 to 200,000 clones, 87% of them seen once, and the ten largest clones take roughly 1.5%. CDR3 size: 19 residues. V lost 2 bases and J 2 bases, leaving 21 bases between the germline ends. In germline, CDR1 is SEHNR, CDR2 FQNEAQ (reference sequence). Broader study findings: The study designated 150 to 200 TCR beta chains cytomegalovirus-associated. With high specificity and sensitivity, the classifier reportedly diagnosed cytomegalovirus status. In vitro checks showed that a few CMV-associated chains really do target CMV antigens. According to a later analysis, TCR clusters from the first cohort tended to co-occur in the roughly 110 validation repertoires.

Sequencing used PBMCs. The V and J genes are TRBV7-9 and TRBJ1-4; D ambiguous. The origin of this receptor is a woman aged 30 to 39 in good health and CMV-seronegative. DNA of the CDR3: TGTGCCAGCAGCTTAACCGCCCAGTCTACGCGGTCCACTAATGAAAAACTGTTTTTT. It encodes CASSLTAQSTRSTNEKLFF.